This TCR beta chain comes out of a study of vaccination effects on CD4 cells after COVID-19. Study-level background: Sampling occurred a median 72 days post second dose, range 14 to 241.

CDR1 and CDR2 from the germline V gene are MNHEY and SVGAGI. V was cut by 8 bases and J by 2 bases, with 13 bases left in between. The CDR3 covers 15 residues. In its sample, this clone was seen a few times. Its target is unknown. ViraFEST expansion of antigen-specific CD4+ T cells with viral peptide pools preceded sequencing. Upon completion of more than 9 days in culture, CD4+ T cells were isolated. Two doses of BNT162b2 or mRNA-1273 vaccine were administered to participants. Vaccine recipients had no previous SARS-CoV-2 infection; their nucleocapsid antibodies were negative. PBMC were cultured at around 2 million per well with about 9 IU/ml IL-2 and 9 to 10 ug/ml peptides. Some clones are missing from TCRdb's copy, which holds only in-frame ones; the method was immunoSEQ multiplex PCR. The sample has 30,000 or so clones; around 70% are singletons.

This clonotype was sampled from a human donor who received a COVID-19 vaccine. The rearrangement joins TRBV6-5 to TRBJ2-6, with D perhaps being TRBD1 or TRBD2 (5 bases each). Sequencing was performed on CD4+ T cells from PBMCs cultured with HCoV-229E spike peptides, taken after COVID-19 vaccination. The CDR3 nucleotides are TGTGCCAGCGGATTGGGGGTAACTGGGGCCAACGTCCTGACTTTC. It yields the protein CASGLGVTGANVLTF.